This T cell receptor (beta chain) was captured in a study of control samples from healthy donors and cancer patients. The protocol was immunoSEQ multiplex PCR, while the TCRdb copy is restricted to in-frame clones and leaves out a portion. This sample yields roughly 100,000 clones, of which 85% to 90% are seen a single time; around 14% belongs to the top ten. CDR1 LGHDT and CDR2 YNNKEL come from the germline V gene (reference sequence). The CDR3 sequence is 13 residues long. Losses at the gene ends were 1 base for V and 7 bases for J; bases not matched to a gene: 2. The clonotype comes from a man aged 30 to 39 in good health. The chain has TRBV3-1 (or the pseudogene TRBV3-2) and TRBJ1-2, with TRBD1 identical over 8 bases. Input material: blood. The CDR3 spells CASSQGQGAGYTF. The CDR3 coding sequence is TGTGCCAGCAGCCAAGGGCAGGGGGCTGGCTACACCTTC.